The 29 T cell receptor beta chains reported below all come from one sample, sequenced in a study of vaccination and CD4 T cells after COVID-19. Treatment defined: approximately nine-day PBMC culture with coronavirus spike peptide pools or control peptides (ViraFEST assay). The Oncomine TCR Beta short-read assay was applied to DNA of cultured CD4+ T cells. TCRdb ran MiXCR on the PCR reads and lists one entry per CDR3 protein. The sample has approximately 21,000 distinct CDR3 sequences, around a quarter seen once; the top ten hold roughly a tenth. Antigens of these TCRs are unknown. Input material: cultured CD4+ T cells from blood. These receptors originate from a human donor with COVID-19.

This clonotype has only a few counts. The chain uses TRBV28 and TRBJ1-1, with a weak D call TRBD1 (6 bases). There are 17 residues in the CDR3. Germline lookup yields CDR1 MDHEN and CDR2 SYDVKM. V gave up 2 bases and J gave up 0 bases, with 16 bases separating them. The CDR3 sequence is CASSLEVGGRMNTEAFF. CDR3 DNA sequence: TGTGCCAGCAGTTTAGAGGTCGGGGGGCGAATGAACACTGAAGCTTTCTTT.

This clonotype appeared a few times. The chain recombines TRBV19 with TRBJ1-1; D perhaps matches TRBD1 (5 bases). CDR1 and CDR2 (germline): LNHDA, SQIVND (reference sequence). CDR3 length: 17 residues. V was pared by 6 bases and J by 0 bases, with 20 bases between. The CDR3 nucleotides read TGTGCCAGTAGCTTACCCCCGGGACGGACTATGAACACTGAAGCTTTCTTT. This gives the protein CASSLPPGRTMNTEAFF.

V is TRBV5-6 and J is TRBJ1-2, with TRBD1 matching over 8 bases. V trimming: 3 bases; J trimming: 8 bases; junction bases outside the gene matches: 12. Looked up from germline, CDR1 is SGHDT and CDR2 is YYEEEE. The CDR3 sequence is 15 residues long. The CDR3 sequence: CASSSRTGSGKGYTF. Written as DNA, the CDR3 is TGTGCCAGCAGCTCCCGGACAGGGAGCGGGAAGGGCTACACCTTC.

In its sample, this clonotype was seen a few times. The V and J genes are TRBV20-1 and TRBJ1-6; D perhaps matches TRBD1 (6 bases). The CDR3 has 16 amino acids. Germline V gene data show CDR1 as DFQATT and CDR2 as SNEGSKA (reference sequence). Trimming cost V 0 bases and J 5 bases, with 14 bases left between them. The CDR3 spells CSARDQARGNNSPLHF. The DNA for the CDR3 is TGCAGTGCTAGAGATCAGGCCAGGGGTAATAATTCACCCCTCCACTTT.

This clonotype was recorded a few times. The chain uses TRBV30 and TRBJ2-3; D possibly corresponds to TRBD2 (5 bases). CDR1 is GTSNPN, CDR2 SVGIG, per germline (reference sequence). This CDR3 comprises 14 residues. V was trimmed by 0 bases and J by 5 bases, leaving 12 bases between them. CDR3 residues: CAWSVLGVGDTQYF. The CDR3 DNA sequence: TGTGCCTGGAGTGTACTCGGGGTAGGAGATACGCAGTATTTT.

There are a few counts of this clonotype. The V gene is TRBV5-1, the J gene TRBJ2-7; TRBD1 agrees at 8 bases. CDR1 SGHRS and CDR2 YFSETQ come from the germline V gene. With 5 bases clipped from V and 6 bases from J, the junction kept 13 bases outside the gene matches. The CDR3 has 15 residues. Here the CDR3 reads CASSLRTGTSAEQYF. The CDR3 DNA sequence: TGCGCCAGCAGTTTGCGGACAGGGACCTCGGCCGAGCAGTACTTC.

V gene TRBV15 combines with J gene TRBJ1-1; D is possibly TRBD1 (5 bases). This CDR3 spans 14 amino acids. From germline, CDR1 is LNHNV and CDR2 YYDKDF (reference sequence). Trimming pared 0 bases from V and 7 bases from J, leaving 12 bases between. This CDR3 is CATSRDHRDGEAFF. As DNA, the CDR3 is TGTGCCACCAGCAGAGACCATAGGGACGGTGAAGCTTTCTTT.

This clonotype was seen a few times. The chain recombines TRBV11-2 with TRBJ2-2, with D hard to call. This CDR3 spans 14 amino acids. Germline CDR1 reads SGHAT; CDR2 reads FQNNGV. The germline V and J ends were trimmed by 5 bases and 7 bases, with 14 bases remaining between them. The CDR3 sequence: CASSLPLGVGELFF. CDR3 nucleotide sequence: TGTGCCAGCAGCCTACCCCTAGGCGTCGGGGAGCTGTTTTTT.

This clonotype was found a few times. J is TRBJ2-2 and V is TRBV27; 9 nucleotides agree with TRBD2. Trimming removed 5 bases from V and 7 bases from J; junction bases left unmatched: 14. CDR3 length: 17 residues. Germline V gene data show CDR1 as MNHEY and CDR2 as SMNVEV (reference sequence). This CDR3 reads CASSLDRTSVFRGELFF. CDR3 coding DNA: TGTGCCAGCAGTCTAGACAGGACTAGCGTATTTCGCGGGGAGCTGTTTTTT.

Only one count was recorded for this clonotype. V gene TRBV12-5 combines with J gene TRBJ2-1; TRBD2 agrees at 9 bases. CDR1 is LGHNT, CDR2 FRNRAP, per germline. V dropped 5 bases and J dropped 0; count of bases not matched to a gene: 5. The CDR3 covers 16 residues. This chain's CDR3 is CASGPRGGGSYNEQFF. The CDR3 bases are TGTGCTAGTGGTCCCCGCGGGGGGGGCTCCTACAATGAGCAGTTCTTC. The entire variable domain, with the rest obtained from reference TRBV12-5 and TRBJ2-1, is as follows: DARVTQTPRHKVTEMGQEVTMRCQPILGHNTVFWYRQTMMQGLELLAYFRNRAPLDDSGMPKDRFSAEMPDATLATLKIQPSEPRDSAVYFCASGPRGGGSYNEQFFGPGTRLTVL.

The CDR3 DNA follows: TGTGCCAGCAGTTTACTACGGGGAGACGAAAAACTGTTTTTT. This codes for CASSLLRGDEKLFF. The V gene is TRBV27, the J gene TRBJ1-4; no firm D call. The germline gives CDR1 MNHEY, CDR2 SMNVEV (reference sequence). Trimming removed 2 bases from V and 8 bases from J, with 12 bases in between. The CDR3 is 14 amino acids.

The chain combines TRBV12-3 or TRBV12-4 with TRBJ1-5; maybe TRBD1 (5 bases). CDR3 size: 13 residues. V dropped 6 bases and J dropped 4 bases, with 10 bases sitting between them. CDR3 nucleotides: TGTGCCAGCAGCATGGGGGAGAATCAGCCCCAGCATTTT. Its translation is CASSMGENQPQHF.

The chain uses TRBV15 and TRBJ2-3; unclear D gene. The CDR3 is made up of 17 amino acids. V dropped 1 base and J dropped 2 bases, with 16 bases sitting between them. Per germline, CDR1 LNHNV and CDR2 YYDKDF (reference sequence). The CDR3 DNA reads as TGTGCCACCAGCAGAGTGGTTGGGTCAGGATTCACAGATACGCAGTATTTT. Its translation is CATSRVVGSGFTDTQYF.

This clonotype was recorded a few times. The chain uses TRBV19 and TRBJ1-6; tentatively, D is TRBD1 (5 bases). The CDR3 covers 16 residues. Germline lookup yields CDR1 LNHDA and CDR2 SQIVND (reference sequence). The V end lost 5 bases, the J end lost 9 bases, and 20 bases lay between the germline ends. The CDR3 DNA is TGTGCCAGTAGTGGAACTAGGGGTCCCTCGGGTTCACCCCTCCACTTT. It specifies CASSGTRGPSGSPLHF. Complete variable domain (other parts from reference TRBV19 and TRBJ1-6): DGGITQSPKYLFRKEGQNVTLSCEQNLNHDAMYWYRQDPGQGLRLIYYSQIVNDFQKGDIAEGYSVSREKKESFPLTVTSAQKNPTAFYLCASSGTRGPSGSPLHFGNGTRLTVT.

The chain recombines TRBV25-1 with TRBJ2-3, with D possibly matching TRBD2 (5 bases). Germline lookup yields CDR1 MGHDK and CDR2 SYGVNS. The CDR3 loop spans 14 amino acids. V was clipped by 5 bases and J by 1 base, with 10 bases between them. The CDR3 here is CASSREGRTDTQYF. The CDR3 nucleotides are TGTGCCAGCAGTAGAGAGGGTCGCACAGATACGCAGTATTTT.

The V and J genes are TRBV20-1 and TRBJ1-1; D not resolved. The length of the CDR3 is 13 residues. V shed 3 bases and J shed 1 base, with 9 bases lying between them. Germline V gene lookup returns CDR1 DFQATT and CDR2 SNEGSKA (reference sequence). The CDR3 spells CSASVARNTEAFF. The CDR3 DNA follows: TGCAGTGCTAGTGTGGCGAGGAACACTGAAGCTTTCTTT.

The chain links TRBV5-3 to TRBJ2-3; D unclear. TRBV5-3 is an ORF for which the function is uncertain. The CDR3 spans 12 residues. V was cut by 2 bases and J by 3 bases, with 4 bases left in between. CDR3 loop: CARSLRTDTQYF. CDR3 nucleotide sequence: TGTGCCAGAAGCTTAAGGACAGATACGCAGTATTTT.

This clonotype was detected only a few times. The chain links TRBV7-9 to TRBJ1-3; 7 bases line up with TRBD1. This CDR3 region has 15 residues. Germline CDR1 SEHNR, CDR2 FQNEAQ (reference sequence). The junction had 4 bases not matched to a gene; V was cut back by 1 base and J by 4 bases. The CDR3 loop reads CASSLVQGDGNTIYF. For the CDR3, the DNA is TGTGCCAGCAGCTTAGTTCAGGGGGACGGAAACACCATATATTTT.

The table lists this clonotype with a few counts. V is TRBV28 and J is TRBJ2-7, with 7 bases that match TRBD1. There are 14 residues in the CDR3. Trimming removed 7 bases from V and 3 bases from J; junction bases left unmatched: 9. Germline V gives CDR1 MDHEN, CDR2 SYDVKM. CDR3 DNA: TGTGCCAGCAAACTAAGACAGGGTCACTACGAGCAGTACTTC. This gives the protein CASKLRQGHYEQYF. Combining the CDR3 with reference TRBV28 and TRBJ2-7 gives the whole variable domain DVKVTQSSRYLVKRTGEKVFLECVQDMDHENMFWYRQDPGLGLRLIYFSYDVKMKEKGDIPEGYSVSREKKERFSLILESASTNQTSMYLCASKLRQGHYEQYFGPGTRLTVT.

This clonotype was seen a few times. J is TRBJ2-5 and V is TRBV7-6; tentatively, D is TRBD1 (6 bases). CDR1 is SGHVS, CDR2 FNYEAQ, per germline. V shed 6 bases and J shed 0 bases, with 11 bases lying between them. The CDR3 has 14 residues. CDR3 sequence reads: CASRLDSNQETQYF. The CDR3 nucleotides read TGTGCCAGCAGATTGGACAGTAACCAAGAGACCCAGTACTTC.

The CDR3: CASSIGLAVNEQFF. For the CDR3, the DNA is TGTGCCAGTAGTATAGGACTAGCCGTGAATGAGCAGTTCTTC. The chain employs TRBV19 and TRBJ2-1; 7 positions match TRBD2. J gave up 7 bases and V 1 base, and 4 bases lay outside the gene matches. This CDR3 has 14 residues. Germline CDR1 reads LNHDA; CDR2 reads SQIVND (reference sequence).

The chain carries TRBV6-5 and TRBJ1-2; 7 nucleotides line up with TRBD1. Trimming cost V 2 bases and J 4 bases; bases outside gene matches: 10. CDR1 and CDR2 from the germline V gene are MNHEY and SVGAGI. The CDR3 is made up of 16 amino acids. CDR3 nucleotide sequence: TGTGCCAGCAGTTACCTCCCGGACGGGACAGTCTATGGCTACACCTTC. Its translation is CASSYLPDGTVYGYTF.

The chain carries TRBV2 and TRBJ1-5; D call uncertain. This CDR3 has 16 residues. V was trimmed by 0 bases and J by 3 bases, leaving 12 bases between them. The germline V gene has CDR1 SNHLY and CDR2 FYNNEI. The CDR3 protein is CASSEALGRINQPQHF. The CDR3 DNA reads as TGTGCCAGCAGTGAAGCGCTTGGCAGAATCAATCAGCCCCAGCATTTT.

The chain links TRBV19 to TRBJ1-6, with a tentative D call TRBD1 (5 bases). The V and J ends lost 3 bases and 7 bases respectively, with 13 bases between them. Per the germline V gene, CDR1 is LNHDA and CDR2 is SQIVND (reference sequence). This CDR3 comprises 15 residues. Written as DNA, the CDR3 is TGTGCCAGTAGTATCCGGGGCAGCGAAAATTCACCCCTCCACTTT. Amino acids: CASSIRGSENSPLHF.

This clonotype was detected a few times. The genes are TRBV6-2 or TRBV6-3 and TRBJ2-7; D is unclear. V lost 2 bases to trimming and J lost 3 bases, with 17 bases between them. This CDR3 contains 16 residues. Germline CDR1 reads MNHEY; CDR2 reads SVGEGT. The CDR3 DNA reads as TGTGCCAGCAGTTACACCCTGCCCCAGAAAGGCTACGAGCAGTACTTC. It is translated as CASSYTLPQKGYEQYF.

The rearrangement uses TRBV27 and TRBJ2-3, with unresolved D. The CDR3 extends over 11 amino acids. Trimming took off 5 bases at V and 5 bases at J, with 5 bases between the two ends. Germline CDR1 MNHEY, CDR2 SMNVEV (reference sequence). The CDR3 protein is CASSVLDTQYF. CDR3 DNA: TGTGCCAGCAGTGTTCTAGATACGCAGTATTTT.

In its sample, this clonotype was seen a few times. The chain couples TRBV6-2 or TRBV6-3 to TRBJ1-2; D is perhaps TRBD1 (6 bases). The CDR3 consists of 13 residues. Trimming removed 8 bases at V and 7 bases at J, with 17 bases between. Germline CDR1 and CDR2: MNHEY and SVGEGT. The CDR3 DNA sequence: TGTGCCAGCGGAGCGGGGGCGAATGGTGGCTACACCTTC. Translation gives CASGAGANGGYTF.

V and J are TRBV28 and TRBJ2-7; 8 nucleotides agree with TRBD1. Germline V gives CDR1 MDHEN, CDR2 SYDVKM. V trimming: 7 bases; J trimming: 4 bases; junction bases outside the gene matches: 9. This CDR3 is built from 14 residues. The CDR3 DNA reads TGTGCCAGCATTCCCGGGACAGGTCGATACGAGCAGTACTTC. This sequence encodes CASIPGTGRYEQYF.

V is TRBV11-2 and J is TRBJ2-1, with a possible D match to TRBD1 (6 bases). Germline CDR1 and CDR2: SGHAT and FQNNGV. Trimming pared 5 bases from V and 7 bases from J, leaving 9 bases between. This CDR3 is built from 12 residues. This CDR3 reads CASSLQGNEQFF. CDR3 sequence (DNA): TGTGCCAGCAGCCTCCAGGGGAATGAGCAGTTCTTC.